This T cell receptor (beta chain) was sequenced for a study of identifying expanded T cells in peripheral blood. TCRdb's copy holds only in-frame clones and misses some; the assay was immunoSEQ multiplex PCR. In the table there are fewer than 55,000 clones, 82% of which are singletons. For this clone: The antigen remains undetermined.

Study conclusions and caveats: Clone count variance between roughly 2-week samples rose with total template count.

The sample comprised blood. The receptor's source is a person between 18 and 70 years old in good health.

This CDR3 is CASSIGGRTDTQYF. DNA for the CDR3: TGTGCCAGTAGTATTGGGGGGCGCACAGATACGCAGTATTTT. The rearrangement joins TRBV19 to TRBJ2-3; D possibly matches TRBD1 or TRBD2 (6 bases each). Germline-derived CDR1 and CDR2 are LNHDA and SQIVND (reference sequence). This CDR3 is built from 14 residues. The V gene lost 3 bases and the J gene lost 1 base, with 8 bases spanning the gap.